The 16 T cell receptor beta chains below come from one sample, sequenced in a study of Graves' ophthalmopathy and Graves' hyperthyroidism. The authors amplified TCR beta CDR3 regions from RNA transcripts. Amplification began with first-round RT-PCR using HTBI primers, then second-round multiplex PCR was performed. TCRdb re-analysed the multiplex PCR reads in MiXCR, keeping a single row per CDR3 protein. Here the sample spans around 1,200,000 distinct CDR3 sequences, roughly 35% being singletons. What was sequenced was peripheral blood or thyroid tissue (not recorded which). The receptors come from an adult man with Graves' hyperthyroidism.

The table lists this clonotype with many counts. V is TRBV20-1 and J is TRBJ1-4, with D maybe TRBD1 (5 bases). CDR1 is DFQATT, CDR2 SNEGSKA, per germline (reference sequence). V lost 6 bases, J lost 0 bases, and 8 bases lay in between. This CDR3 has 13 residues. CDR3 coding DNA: TGCAGTGCCCGGGGCCCAACTAATGAAAAACTGTTTTTT. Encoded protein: CSARGPTNEKLFF.

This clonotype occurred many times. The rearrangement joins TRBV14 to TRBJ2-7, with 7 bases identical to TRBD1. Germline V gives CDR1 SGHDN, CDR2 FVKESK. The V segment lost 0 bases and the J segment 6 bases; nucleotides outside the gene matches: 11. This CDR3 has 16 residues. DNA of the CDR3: TGTGCCAGCAGCCAAGATCTTAGGGGGCCAACGAGCGAGCAGTACTTC. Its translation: CASSQDLRGPTSEQYF.

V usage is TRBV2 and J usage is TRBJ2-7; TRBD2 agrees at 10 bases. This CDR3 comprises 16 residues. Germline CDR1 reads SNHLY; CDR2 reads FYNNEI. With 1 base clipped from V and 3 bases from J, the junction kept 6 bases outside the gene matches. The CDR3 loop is CASSEGASGGFYEQYF. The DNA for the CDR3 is TGTGCCAGCAGTGAAGGGGCTAGCGGGGGTTTCTACGAGCAGTACTTC.

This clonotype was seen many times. CDR3 sequence: CASSPGHANEKLFF. CDR3 in DNA: TGTGCCAGCAGCCCGGGACACGCTAATGAAAAACTGTTTTTT. The chain is built from TRBV12-3 or TRBV12-4 and TRBJ1-4, with a tentative D call TRBD1 (6 bases). The CDR3 sequence is 14 residues long. Trimming left V 6 bases short and J 3 bases short, with 11 bases between.

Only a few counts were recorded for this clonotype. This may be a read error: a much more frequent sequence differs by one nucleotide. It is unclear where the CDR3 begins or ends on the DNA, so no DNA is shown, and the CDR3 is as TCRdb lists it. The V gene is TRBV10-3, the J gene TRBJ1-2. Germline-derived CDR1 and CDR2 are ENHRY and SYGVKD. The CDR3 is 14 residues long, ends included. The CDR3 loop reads CASRPDGPSYGCTF.

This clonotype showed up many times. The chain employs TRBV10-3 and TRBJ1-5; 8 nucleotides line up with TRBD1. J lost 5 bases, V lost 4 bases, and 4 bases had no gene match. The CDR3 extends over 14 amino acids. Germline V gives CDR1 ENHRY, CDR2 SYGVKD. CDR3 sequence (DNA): TGTGCCATCAGTGTAGGACAGGGCGATCAGCCCCAGCATTTT. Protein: CAISVGQGDQPQHF.

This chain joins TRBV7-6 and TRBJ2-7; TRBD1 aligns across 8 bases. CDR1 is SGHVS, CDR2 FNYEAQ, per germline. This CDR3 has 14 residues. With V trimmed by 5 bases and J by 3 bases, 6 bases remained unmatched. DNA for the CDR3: TGTGCCAGCAGCCAAACCGGGACAGGCTACGAGCAGTACTTC. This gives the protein CASSQTGTGYEQYF.

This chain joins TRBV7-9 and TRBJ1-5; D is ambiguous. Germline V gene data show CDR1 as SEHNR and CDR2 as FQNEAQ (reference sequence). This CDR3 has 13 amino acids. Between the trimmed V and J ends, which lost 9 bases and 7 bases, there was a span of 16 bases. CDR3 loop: CASSIGRVQPQHF. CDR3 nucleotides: TGTGCCAGTAGTATTGGTAGGGTCCAGCCCCAGCATTTT.

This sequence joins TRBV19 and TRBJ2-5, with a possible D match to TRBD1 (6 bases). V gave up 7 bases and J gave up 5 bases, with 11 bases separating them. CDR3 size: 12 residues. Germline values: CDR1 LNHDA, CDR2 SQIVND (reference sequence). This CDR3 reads CASTRDKETQYF. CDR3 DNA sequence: TGTGCCAGTACCCGGGACAAGGAGACCCAGTACTTC.

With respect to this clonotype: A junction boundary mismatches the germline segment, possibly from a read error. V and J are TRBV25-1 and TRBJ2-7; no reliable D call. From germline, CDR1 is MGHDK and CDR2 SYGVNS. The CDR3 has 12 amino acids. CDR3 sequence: CASSEYVATTSF. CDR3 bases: TGTGCCAGCAGTGAATATGTTGCGACAACCAGCTTC.

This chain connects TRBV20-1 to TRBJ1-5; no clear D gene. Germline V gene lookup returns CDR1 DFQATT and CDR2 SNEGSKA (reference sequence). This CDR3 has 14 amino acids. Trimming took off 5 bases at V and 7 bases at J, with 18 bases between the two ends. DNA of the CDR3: TGCAGTGCTGAAGGACGGAGGTACGAGCAGCCCCAGCATTTT. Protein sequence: CSAEGRRYEQPQHF.

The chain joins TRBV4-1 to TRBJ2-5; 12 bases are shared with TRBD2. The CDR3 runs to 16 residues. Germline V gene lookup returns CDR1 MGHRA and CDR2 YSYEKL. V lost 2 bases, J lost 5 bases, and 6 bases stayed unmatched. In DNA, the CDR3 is TGCGCCAGCAGCCAAACTAGCGGGGGGATACGGGAGACCCAGTACTTC. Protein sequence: CASSQTSGGIRETQYF.

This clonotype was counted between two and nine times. The CDR3 sequence is CASTGLTNEKLFF. In DNA form, the CDR3 reads TGTGCCAGCACTGGACTTACTAATGAAAAACTGTTTTTT. The chain employs TRBV2 and TRBJ1-4; D gene unclear. This CDR3 comprises 13 residues. Trimming left V 7 bases short and J 2 bases short, with 8 bases between. The V gene's germline CDR1 is SNHLY and CDR2 FYNNEI.

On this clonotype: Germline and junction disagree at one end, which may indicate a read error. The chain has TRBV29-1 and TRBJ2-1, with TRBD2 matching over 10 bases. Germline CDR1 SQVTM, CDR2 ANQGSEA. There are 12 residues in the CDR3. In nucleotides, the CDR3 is TGCAGCGGACTAGCGGGCTACAGTGAGCAGTTCTTC. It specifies CSGLAGYSEQFF.

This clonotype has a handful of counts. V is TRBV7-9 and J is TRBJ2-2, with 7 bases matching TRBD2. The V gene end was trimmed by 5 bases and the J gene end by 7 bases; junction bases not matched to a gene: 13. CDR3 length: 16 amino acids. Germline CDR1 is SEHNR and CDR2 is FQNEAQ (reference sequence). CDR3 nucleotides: TGTGCCAGCAGCCCTCGGGGAGGGCGGTTTGGCGGGGAGCTGTTTTTT. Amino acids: CASSPRGGRFGGELFF.

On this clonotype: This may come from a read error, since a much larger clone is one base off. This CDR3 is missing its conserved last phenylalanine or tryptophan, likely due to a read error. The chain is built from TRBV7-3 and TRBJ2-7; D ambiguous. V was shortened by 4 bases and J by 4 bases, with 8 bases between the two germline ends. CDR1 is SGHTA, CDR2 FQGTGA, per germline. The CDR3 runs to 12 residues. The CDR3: CASSSGPYEQYL. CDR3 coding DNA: TGTGCCAGCAGCTCCGGACCGTACGAGCAGTACCTC.